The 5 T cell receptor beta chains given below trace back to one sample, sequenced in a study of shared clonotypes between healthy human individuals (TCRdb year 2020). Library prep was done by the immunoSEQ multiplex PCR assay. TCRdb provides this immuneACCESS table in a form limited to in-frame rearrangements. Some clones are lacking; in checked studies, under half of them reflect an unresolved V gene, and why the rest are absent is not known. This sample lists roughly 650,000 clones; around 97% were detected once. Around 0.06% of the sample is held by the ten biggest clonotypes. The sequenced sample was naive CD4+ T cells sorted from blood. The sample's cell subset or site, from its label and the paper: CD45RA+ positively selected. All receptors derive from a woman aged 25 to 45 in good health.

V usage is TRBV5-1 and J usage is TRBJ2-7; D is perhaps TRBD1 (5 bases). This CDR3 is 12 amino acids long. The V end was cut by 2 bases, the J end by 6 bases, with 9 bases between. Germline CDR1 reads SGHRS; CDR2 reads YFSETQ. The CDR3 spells CASSLGAREQYF. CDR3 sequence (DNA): TGCGCCAGCAGCTTAGGGGCTCGCGAGCAGTACTTC.

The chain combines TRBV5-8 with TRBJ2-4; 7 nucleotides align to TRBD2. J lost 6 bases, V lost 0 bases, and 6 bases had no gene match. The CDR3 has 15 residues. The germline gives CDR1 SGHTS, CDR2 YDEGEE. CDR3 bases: TGTGCCAGCAGCTTGGGGGGGACTAACGGAAACATTCAGTACTTC. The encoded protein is CASSLGGTNGNIQYF. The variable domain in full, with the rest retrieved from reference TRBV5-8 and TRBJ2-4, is EAGVTQSPTHLIKTRGQQATLRCSPISGHTSVYWYQQALGLGLQFLLWYDEGEERNRGNFPPRFSGRQFPNYSSELNVNALELEDSALYLCASSLGGTNGNIQYFGAGTRLSVL.

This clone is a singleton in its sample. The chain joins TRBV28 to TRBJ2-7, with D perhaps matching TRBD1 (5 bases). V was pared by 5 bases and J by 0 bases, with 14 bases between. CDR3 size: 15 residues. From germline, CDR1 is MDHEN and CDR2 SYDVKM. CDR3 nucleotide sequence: TGTGCCAGCAGTCCTAGGGGTAAACCCTCCTACGAGCAGTACTTC. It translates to CASSPRGKPSYEQYF.

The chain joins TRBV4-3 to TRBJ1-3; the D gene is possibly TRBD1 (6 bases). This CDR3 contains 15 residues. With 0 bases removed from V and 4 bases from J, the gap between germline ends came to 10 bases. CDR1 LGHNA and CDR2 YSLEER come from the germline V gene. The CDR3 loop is CASSQDGGPGNTIYF. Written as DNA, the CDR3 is TGCGCCAGCAGCCAAGATGGGGGGCCAGGAAACACCATATATTTT.

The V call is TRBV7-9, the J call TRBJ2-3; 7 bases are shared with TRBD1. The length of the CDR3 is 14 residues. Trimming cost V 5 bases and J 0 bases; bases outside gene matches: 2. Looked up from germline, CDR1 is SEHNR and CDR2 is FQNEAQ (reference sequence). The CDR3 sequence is CASSRDRSTDTQYF. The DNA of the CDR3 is TGTGCCAGCAGCAGGGACAGAAGCACAGATACGCAGTATTTT.